Below, one T cell receptor beta chain is given with its context. Its specific antigen is unknown. No quality values exist for individual bases; no much larger clone is one base distant. The data were obtained in a study of pediatric ulcerative colitis (dated by TCRdb to the late 2010s). With respect to the entire study: Pancolitis was present in over 5 ulcerative colitis patients and left-sided colitis in two, and histology consistent with ulcerative colitis was found in all of these patients. From roughly 10 newly diagnosed, treatment-naive pediatric ulcerative colitis patients and four non-IBD control children, paired blood and rectal samples were collected. By Pediatric Ulcerative Colitis Activity Index, mild disease was classified in a couple of patients, moderate disease in several and acute severe colitis in three. Beyond this particular receptor, the publication reports: Features of the rectal repertoire distinguished controls, mild-moderate colitis patients and acute severe colitis patients, and in acute severe colitis rectal diversity was lower because of clonal expansions. A couple of rectal CDR3 clonotypes were present in all ulcerative colitis patients and in none of the controls. Compared with controls, ulcerative colitis patients showed significantly higher autologous blood-rectal clonal overlap, a finding that suggests increased T cell trafficking to inflamed tissue. Because repertoires were derived from total lymphocyte DNA, patterns in rare subsets such as regulatory T cells may not have been reflected. The healthy control group was small, consisting of only a handful of individuals. A couple of patients' blood samples yielded substantially fewer templates for technical reasons and were excluded from blood-rectal overlap analysis.

Using the immunoSEQ TRB Survey service, rearranged CDR3 beta regions were amplified from genomic DNA with multiplex V and J primers. To keep sequencing depth the same across samples, survey-level depth of up to 500,000 reads per sample was applied. The libraries were purified and pooled, then sequenced using Illumina technology. For the original study's pipeline: Productive clonality, sample overlap, pairwise scatters, CDR3 beta length, V/D/J gene usage and productiveness were all assessed with the immunoSEQ online tools. Calculated diversity was the number of unique rearrangements divided by total templates times 100; Shannon and Simpson indices were also computed. Z-score normalized data were analyzed by principal component analysis with the R prcomp function and the ggbiplot package. Morisita's index was used to quantify blood-rectal clonal overlap within each subject. As stored in TCRdb, this immuneACCESS dataset retains in-frame rearrangements with V and J assigned. A fraction of the clones does not appear; measured against another copy, unresolved V genes explain less than half of the discrepancy, and the remainder lacks a known reason. V and J calls and clone size are those listed in that table; D and trimming were worked out from the DNA. Recorded for this sample are about 36,000 clones; approximately 82% of them occurred a single time. Jointly, the top ten make up roughly 25% of the sample.

Before the diagnostic colonoscopy, none of the ulcerative colitis patients had been given immunosuppressive medication. A blood sample was drawn at the time of the colonoscopy. The Wizard kit (Promega) was used to extract genomic DNA from the blood and intestinal samples. CDR3 length: 17 amino acids, cysteine to phenylalanine. Kept here is only the CDR3 DNA, which spans 51 bases and is read in frame from base 1. The junction carries 21 bases between V and J, which are trimmed by 2 bases and 6 bases respectively. Sequences SGHRS (CDR1) and YFSETQ (CDR2) are obtained from the germline V gene. This sequence originates from a girl aged 10-17 years with moderate ulcerative colitis. The sequence joins TRBV5-1 to TRBJ1-5; TRBD1 could be the D gene, as 6 bases match. The sequencing input was blood. The nucleotide sequence reads TGCGCCAGCAGCTTACCAGGGGACGCCAAGGAAAGTCAGCCCCAGCATTTT. It translates to CASSLPGDAKESQPQHF. The CDR3 plus the reference TRBV5-1 and TRBJ1-5 genes for the other parts give the full variable domain: KAGVTQTPRYLIKTRGQQVTLSCSPISGHRSVSWYQQTPGQGLQFLFEYFSETQRNKGNFPGRFSGRQFSNSRSEMNVSTLELGDSALYLCASSLPGDAKESQPQHFGDGTRLSIL.